The present T cell receptor beta chain was sequenced within a study of technical replicates of blood from four donors. The data were produced by immunoSEQ multiplex PCR, yet TCRdb's version contains in-frame clones alone and is incomplete. The data contain 15,000 to 20,000 clones, around 87% of them singletons. What was sequenced was PBMCs. This sequence was found in a human donor in good health.

The CDR3 DNA sequence: TGTGCCAGCAGCGTACGGCAGGGGGACATTCAGTACTTC. As protein: CASSVRQGDIQYF. The gene calls are TRBV9 and TRBJ2-4, with TRBD1 identical over 7 bases. This CDR3 is 13 amino acids long. Germline V gene data show CDR1 as SGDLS and CDR2 as YYNGEE. J lost 8 bases, V lost 1 base, and 3 bases had no gene match.